This T cell receptor beta chain was identified in a study of T cells of healthy individuals. Germline V gene data show CDR1 as DFQATT and CDR2 as SNEGSKA (reference sequence). J was trimmed by 0 bases and V by 3 bases; bases with no gene match: 11. CDR3 length equals 17 residues. TCRdb re-called the 5' RACE reads through MiXCR, storing one row per CDR3 protein. This table holds around 53,000 distinct CDR3 sequences, roughly 14% found once. This clonotype was counted ten times or more. The sequence came from a human donor in good health. The chain couples TRBV20-1 to TRBJ1-3, with TRBD1 matching over 7 bases. The CDR3 is CSASPKRDRYSGNTIYF. CDR3 coding DNA: TGCAGTGCTAGCCCGAAGAGGGACAGATACTCTGGAAACACCATATATTTT.